This T cell receptor beta chain was profiled in a study of blood T cells in healthy people across ages. Germline CDR1 is SGHDN and CDR2 is FVKESK. Deletions cut 1 base from V and 13 bases from J, with 8 bases between. The CDR3 sequence is 11 residues long. A J-beta primer mix and a sample-barcoded 5' primer were used in a second PCR of roughly 6 to 11 cycles. TCRdb used MiXCR to reprocess the 5' RACE reads, holding one entry per CDR3 protein. The table has about 570,000 distinct CDR3 sequences, about 26% seen once; the top ten hold 3% to 4.5%. This sample was shared with a second study, whose subject was T cells of mothers and their children. That paper notes: The people who donated were a few healthy Caucasian mothers and their six children.

The V and J genes are TRBV14 and TRBJ2-1; the D is unclear. This TCR derives from a boy aged 2 to 9 in good health. The sequencing sample was made of blood. The DNA of the CDR3 is TGTGCCAGCAGCCAAGGAGGCGACCAGTTCTTC. Translating gives CASSQGGDQFF.